The 22 T cell receptor beta chains in this list originate from one sample, sequenced in a study of cytomegalovirus exposure and HLA in healthy donors. The PCR employed 60 Vbeta primers together with 13 Jbeta primers. The data were produced by immunoSEQ multiplex PCR, yet TCRdb's version contains in-frame clones alone and is incomplete. This sample yields under 200,000 clones, of which 80% to 85% are seen a single time; about 1.9% belongs to the top ten. The source material was PBMCs. The source of these receptors is a human donor in good health.

This clone was seen a single time. The J gene is TRBJ2-5, the V gene TRBV12-5; D is unresolved. V was cut by 2 bases and J by 5 bases, with 15 bases left in between. Germline V gene sequence: CDR1 LGHNT, CDR2 FRNRAP. This CDR3 is 15 amino acids long. This CDR3 reads CASGLSPPVRETQYF. The CDR3 DNA reads as TGTGCTAGTGGTTTGTCACCCCCAGTGAGGGAGACCCAGTACTTC. Full variable domain (remainder filled in from reference TRBV12-5 and TRBJ2-5): DARVTQTPRHKVTEMGQEVTMRCQPILGHNTVFWYRQTMMQGLELLAYFRNRAPLDDSGMPKDRFSAEMPDATLATLKIQPSEPRDSAVYFCASGLSPPVRETQYFGPGTRLLVL.

The J gene is TRBJ2-5, the V gene TRBV29-1; 12 nucleotides align to TRBD2. CDR3 size: 15 residues. Germline assignment: CDR1 SQVTM and CDR2 ANQGSEA. Trimming at V came to 0 bases and at J to 5 bases, leaving 4 bases not matched to a gene. CDR3 sequence (DNA): TGCAGCGTTGAAGATCTAGCGGGGGGGCTGGAGACCCAGTACTTC. It codes for CSVEDLAGGLETQYF.

The chain is built from TRBV6-4 and TRBJ2-2; 8 bases agree with TRBD1. Germline V gene sequence: CDR1 MRHNA, CDR2 SNTAGT. CDR3 length equals 15 residues. Losses at the gene ends were 7 bases for V and 2 bases for J; bases not matched to a gene: 6. This chain's CDR3 is CASNVQGGNTGELFF. The CDR3 DNA follows: TGTGCCAGCAACGTACAGGGGGGAAACACCGGGGAGCTGTTTTTT.

This clone was counted a single time. The chain joins TRBV7-3 to TRBJ2-3; 8 bases line up with TRBD2. Per germline, CDR1 SGHTA and CDR2 FQGTGA. The V segment lost 2 bases and the J segment 2 bases; nucleotides outside the gene matches: 3. This CDR3 has 15 residues. The CDR3 here is CASSLGLADTDTQYF. The CDR3 DNA reads as TGTGCCAGCAGCTTAGGACTAGCAGACACAGATACGCAGTATTTT.

J is TRBJ2-5 and V is TRBV4-1, with D possibly TRBD2 on 6 matching bases. Germline values: CDR1 MGHRA, CDR2 YSYEKL. The CDR3 spans 16 residues. The V gene lost 6 bases and the J gene lost 7 bases, with 24 bases spanning the gap. The CDR3 sequence: CASSSYSGTPVGTQYF. CDR3 DNA: TGCGCCAGCAGTTCCTATTCCGGGACTCCGGTGGGGACCCAGTACTTC.

V and J are TRBV5-6 and TRBJ2-1; D gene uncertain. The germline V gene encodes CDR1 SGHDT and CDR2 YYEEEE. V gave up 2 bases and J gave up 10 bases, with 7 bases separating them. This CDR3 comprises 11 residues. CDR3 sequence (DNA): TGTGCCAGCAGCTTCGGTAAAGAGCAGTTCTTC. Translated, it gives CASSFGKEQFF.

This chain links TRBV4-1 with TRBJ2-1, with 8 nucleotides matching TRBD1. Trimming took 2 bases from V and 8 from J; bases not matched to a gene: 2. From germline, CDR1 is MGHRA and CDR2 YSYEKL. The CDR3 covers 13 residues. CDR3 amino acids: CASSQYRGDEQFF. CDR3 nucleotide sequence: TGCGCCAGCAGCCAATACAGGGGGGATGAGCAGTTCTTC.

This clone occurred a few times. The J gene is TRBJ2-3, the V gene TRBV9, with 8 bases identical to TRBD2. The germline gives CDR1 SGDLS, CDR2 YYNGEE. The junction had 7 bases not matched to a gene; V was cut back by 4 bases and J by 0 bases. The CDR3 has 16 amino acids. The CDR3 bases are TGTGCCAGCAGCCCCGCGGGGGGTACTAGCACAGATACGCAGTATTTT. Translation gives CASSPAGGTSTDTQYF.

This clone was counted only a few times. The J gene is TRBJ2-7, the V gene TRBV18; D call uncertain. Trimming shortened V by 3 bases and J by 1 base, and 13 bases separated the two germline ends. Per the germline V gene, CDR1 is KGHSH and CDR2 is LQKENI. The CDR3 runs to 15 residues. In DNA, the CDR3 is TGTGCCAGCTCACCCCCACAACCGATGTCCTACGAGCAGTACTTC. Translating gives CASSPPQPMSYEQYF.

CDR3 residues: CASSVDPSGGYEQYF. For the CDR3, the DNA is TGTGCCAGCAGCGTAGACCCTAGCGGGGGGTACGAGCAGTACTTC. This sequence joins TRBV9 and TRBJ2-7; 11 bases are shared with TRBD2. From germline, CDR1 is SGDLS and CDR2 YYNGEE. Trimming took 0 bases from V and 4 from J; bases not matched to a gene: 3. This CDR3 comprises 15 residues.

The sample holds one count of this clone. The chain links TRBV7-9 to TRBJ2-7, with 8 bases identical to TRBD2. V dropped 6 bases and J dropped 3; count of bases not matched to a gene: 7. The germline V gene encodes CDR1 SEHNR and CDR2 FQNEAQ (reference sequence). The CDR3 spans 14 residues. CDR3 sequence reads: CASSKSGGSYEQYF. The CDR3, as DNA: TGTGCCAGCAGTAAATCGGGGGGGAGCTACGAGCAGTACTTC.

V gene TRBV7-9 combines with J gene TRBJ2-7; tentatively, D is TRBD1 (6 bases). The CDR3 spans 14 residues. From germline, CDR1 is SEHNR and CDR2 FQNEAQ (reference sequence). Between the trimmed V and J ends, which lost 5 bases and 0 bases, there was a span of 11 bases. The CDR3 bases are TGTGCCAGCAGCCCAGGACAGACCTCCTACGAGCAGTACTTC. It specifies CASSPGQTSYEQYF.

The rearrangement uses TRBV19 and TRBJ1-6; D is unresolved. Germline assignment: CDR1 LNHDA and CDR2 SQIVND (reference sequence). The CDR3 totals 14 residues. Deletions cut 4 bases from V and 4 bases from J, with 8 bases between. CDR3 in amino acids: CASSKGVYNSPLHF. The CDR3 DNA sequence: TGTGCCAGTAGTAAGGGAGTTTATAATTCACCCCTCCACTTT.

The chain uses TRBV18 and TRBJ2-1; maybe TRBD2 (5 bases). CDR1 and CDR2 (germline): KGHSH, LQKENI. Trimming shortened V by 5 bases and J by 7 bases, and 15 bases separated the two germline ends. The CDR3 has 14 residues. CDR3 sequence (DNA): TGTGCCAGCTCAGTCCGGGATCTTGATAATGAGCAGTTCTTC. As protein: CASSVRDLDNEQFF.

V gene TRBV19 combines with J gene TRBJ1-6, with 9 bases fitting TRBD1. CDR3 length: 14 residues. The V and J ends lost 5 bases and 8 bases, in that order; junction bases with no gene match: 4. Per the germline V gene, CDR1 is LNHDA and CDR2 is SQIVND (reference sequence). CDR3 sequence: CASSPDRGYSPLHF. CDR3 nucleotide sequence: TGTGCCAGTAGTCCGGACAGGGGTTATTCACCCCTCCACTTT.

This chain connects TRBV5-8 to TRBJ1-5; TRBD1 matches 7 bases. The germline V gene encodes CDR1 SGHTS and CDR2 YDEGEE. Trimming removed 0 bases from V and 0 bases from J; junction bases left unmatched: 6. The CDR3 is made up of 17 amino acids. The CDR3 loop reads CASSLEIYRGSNQPQHF. The CDR3 coding sequence is TGTGCCAGCAGCTTGGAAATTTACAGGGGTAGCAATCAGCCCCAGCATTTT.

V gene TRBV5-1 combines with J gene TRBJ2-3; 15 positions agree with TRBD2. The CDR3 is 19 residues long. Unmatched junction bases numbered 8, after V lost 3 bases and J lost 0 bases. Germline V CDR1 and CDR2: SGHRS, YFSETQ. The CDR3 nucleotides read TGCGCCAGCAGCTCAGCCGGGACTAGCGGGGGGTCTAGCACAGATACGCAGTATTTT. Translating gives CASSSAGTSGGSSTDTQYF.

This clone was seen only a few times. This chain joins TRBV19 and TRBJ2-7; 10 nucleotides match TRBD1. The CDR3 runs 14 residues. Losses at the gene ends were 9 bases for V and 2 bases for J; bases not matched to a gene: 7. Germline V lookup: CDR1 LNHDA, CDR2 SQIVND (reference sequence). The CDR3 nucleotides are TGTGCCAGCCTCGGGACAGGGGAGACCTACGAGCAGTACTTC. Translated: CASLGTGETYEQYF.

This clone has only one observation. This chain joins TRBV14 and TRBJ1-1; D remains unclear. V dropped 3 bases and J dropped 11 bases, with 13 bases sitting between them. The CDR3 consists of 12 residues. The germline gives CDR1 SGHDN, CDR2 FVKESK. In DNA form, the CDR3 reads TGTGCCAGCAGCCAGCGACACCGTGGGGCTTTCTTT. Translated, it gives CASSQRHRGAFF.

The sample holds one count of this clone. This chain joins TRBV6-5 and TRBJ1-1, with 7 bases fitting TRBD1. Germline CDR1 is MNHEY and CDR2 is SVGAGI. With 7 bases clipped from V and 7 bases from J, the junction kept 15 bases outside the gene matches. This CDR3 contains 15 residues. CDR3 nucleotides: TGTGCCAGCAAGGTCCAGGGGGACCATGAAGTTGAAGCTTTCTTT. This codes for CASKVQGDHEVEAFF.

This clone was counted only a few times. This chain's CDR3 is CASSRGFRTEAFF. Written as DNA, the CDR3 is TGTGCCAGCAGCCGAGGGTTTCGCACTGAAGCTTTCTTT. This sequence joins TRBV7-9 and TRBJ1-1, with unresolved D. Germline assignment: CDR1 SEHNR and CDR2 FQNEAQ (reference sequence). V was pared by 5 bases and J by 4 bases, with 11 bases between. The CDR3 spans 13 residues.

This chain joins TRBV6-1 and TRBJ1-2; TRBD1 aligns across 7 bases. Per germline, CDR1 MNHNS and CDR2 SASEGT. The CDR3 loop spans 15 amino acids. Trimming at V came to 3 bases and at J to 2 bases, leaving 6 bases not matched to a gene. The CDR3 protein is CASSERTGKNYGYTF. The DNA for the CDR3 is TGTGCCAGCAGTGAGAGGACAGGCAAAAACTATGGCTACACCTTC.